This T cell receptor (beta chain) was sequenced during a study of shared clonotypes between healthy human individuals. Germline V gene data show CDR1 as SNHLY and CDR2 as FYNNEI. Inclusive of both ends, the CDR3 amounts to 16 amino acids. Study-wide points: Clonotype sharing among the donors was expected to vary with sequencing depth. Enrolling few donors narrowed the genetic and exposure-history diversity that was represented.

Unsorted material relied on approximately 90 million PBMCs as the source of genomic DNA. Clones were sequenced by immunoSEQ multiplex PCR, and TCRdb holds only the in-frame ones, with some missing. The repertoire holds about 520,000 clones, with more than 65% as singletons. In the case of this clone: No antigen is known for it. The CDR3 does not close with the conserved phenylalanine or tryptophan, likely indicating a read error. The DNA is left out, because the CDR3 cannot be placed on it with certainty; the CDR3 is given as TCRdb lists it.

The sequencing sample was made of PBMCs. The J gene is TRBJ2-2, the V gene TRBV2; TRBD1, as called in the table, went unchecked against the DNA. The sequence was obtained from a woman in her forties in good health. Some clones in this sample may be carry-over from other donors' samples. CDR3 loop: CASSGTGVGLTGELSL.